These 20 T cell receptor beta chains share one sample of origin, sequenced in a study of beta chain features in type 1 diabetes. Sequencing targeted expressed TCRB transcripts, as all isolated RNA had been reverse transcribed. Profiling relied on immunoSEQ multiplex PCR, and the TCRdb table lists in-frame clones only, not all of them. The table lists under 400,000 clones, roughly a fifth of them singletons. Material for sequencing was naive CD4+ T cells from blood. All receptors derive from a woman aged 18-29 years in good health.

V usage is TRBV19 and J usage is TRBJ2-1; D gene unclear. The CDR3 covers 11 residues. V was cut by 9 bases and J by 8 bases, with 11 bases left in between. Germline V gene sequence: CDR1 LNHDA, CDR2 SQIVND (reference sequence). The CDR3: CASRGSYEQFF. CDR3 nucleotide sequence: TGTGCCAGCCGAGGTTCATATGAGCAGTTCTTC.

The chain employs TRBV25-1 and TRBJ1-2; possible D gene TRBD1, 6 bases. In germline, CDR1 is MGHDK, CDR2 SYGVNS. This CDR3 has 13 residues. The ends were cut back, 4 bases at V and 3 bases at J, with 9 bases in the middle. The CDR3 loop reads CASSVGADYGYTF. DNA of the CDR3: TGTGCCAGCAGTGTGGGGGCGGACTATGGCTACACCTTC.

The V and J genes are TRBV7-9 and TRBJ2-1; D may be TRBD2 (6 bases). CDR1 SEHNR and CDR2 FQNEAQ come from the germline V gene (reference sequence). The CDR3 is made up of 14 amino acids. The V gene lost 1 base and the J gene lost 9 bases, with 13 bases spanning the gap. The CDR3 here is CASSLGLDLGEQFF. CDR3 DNA: TGTGCCAGCAGCTTAGGACTAGACCTCGGTGAGCAGTTCTTC.

Only a few counts were recorded for this clone. V and J are TRBV30 and TRBJ1-1; 9 nucleotides line up with TRBD1. There are 14 residues in the CDR3. CDR1 GTSNPN and CDR2 SVGIG come from the germline V gene (reference sequence). The junction had 7 bases not matched to a gene; V was cut back by 3 bases and J by 5 bases. The CDR3 loop is CAWSSTGGWTEAFF. The CDR3 DNA reads as TGTGCCTGGAGCTCCACAGGGGGCTGGACTGAAGCTTTCTTT.

The genes are TRBV5-1 and TRBJ1-1; the D gene is possibly TRBD1 (6 bases). The CDR3 covers 15 residues. Per the germline V gene, CDR1 is SGHRS and CDR2 is YFSETQ. Trimming removed 7 bases at V and 0 bases at J, with 16 bases between. The CDR3 reads CASGVGGVVNTEAFF. For the CDR3, the DNA is TGCGCCAGCGGGGTAGGGGGGGTTGTGAACACTGAAGCTTTCTTT.

The gene calls are TRBV7-3 and TRBJ2-1; a weak D match, TRBD1 (5 bases). The CDR3 is made up of 12 amino acids. Trimming removed 5 bases from V and 8 bases from J, with 10 bases in between. CDR1 is SGHTA and CDR2 is FQGTGA in the germline V gene. The CDR3 DNA follows: TGTGCCAGCAGCGTGCAGGGCCATGAGCAGTTCTTC. Protein: CASSVQGHEQFF.

V and J are TRBV5-4 and TRBJ2-5; 7 bases align to TRBD2. The CDR3 length is 13 residues. The trim removed 2 bases at V and 5 bases at J, leaving 3 bases unmatched. Germline V lookup: CDR1 SGHNT, CDR2 YYREEE (reference sequence). As DNA, the CDR3 is TGTGCCAGCAGCTTAGCGGGATCGGAGACCCAGTACTTC. Its protein product is CASSLAGSETQYF.

The chain carries TRBV18 and TRBJ1-6, with D possibly matching TRBD1 (6 bases). The V gene lost 8 bases and the J gene lost 7 bases, with 12 bases spanning the gap. The CDR3 is 13 residues long. Germline loops: CDR1 KGHSH, CDR2 LQKENI. The chain's CDR3 is CASQGKINSPLHF. The CDR3 nucleotides read TGTGCCAGCCAGGGGAAGATAAATTCACCCCTCCACTTT. The complete variable domain, with remaining parts taken from reference TRBV18 and TRBJ1-6, reads NAGVMQNPRHLVRRRGQEARLRCSPMKGHSHVYWYRQLPEEGLKFMVYLQKENIIDESGMPKERFSAEFPKEGPSILRIQQVVRGDSAAYFCASQGKINSPLHFGNGTRLTVT.

This clone has just a few counts. This chain connects TRBV5-1 to TRBJ2-2; a possible D gene is TRBD1 (7 bases). Germline CDR1 reads SGHRS; CDR2 reads YFSETQ. The CDR3 spans 16 residues. V lost 4 bases, J lost 6 bases, and 19 bases lay in between. The CDR3 loop is CASSLEGQYEAGELFF. CDR3 DNA sequence: TGCGCCAGCAGCCTGGAGGGACAGTACGAGGCCGGGGAGCTGTTTTTT.

The chain combines TRBV4-3 with TRBJ1-2; 7 nucleotides match TRBD1. Germline values: CDR1 LGHNA, CDR2 YSLEER. Trimming at V came to 1 base and at J to 8 bases, leaving 7 bases not matched to a gene. The CDR3 sequence is 14 residues long. In DNA form, the CDR3 reads TGCGCCAGCAGCCAAGCCGACAGGGAAGAGGGCTACACCTTC. Protein: CASSQADREEGYTF.

The rearrangement uses TRBV5-4 and TRBJ1-1; 8 bases fit TRBD1. Germline trimming cut 4 bases from V and 0 bases from J; bases unmatched to any gene: 2. The germline gives CDR1 SGHNT, CDR2 YYREEE (reference sequence). The CDR3 runs to 14 residues. The CDR3 region has the DNA TGTGCCAGCAGCAGGACAGGGCTGAACACTGAAGCTTTCTTT. Its translation is CASSRTGLNTEAFF.

This chain uses TRBV5-1 with TRBJ2-1, with TRBD2 matching over 7 bases. The CDR3 is made up of 13 amino acids. Per germline, CDR1 SGHRS and CDR2 YFSETQ. Germline trimming cut 3 bases from V and 9 bases from J; bases unmatched to any gene: 6. CDR3 sequence (DNA): TGCGCCAGCAGCTGGGGGACTATCGGTGAGCAGTTCTTC. It codes for CASSWGTIGEQFF.

The chain is built from TRBV7-2 and TRBJ2-7, with 8 bases aligning to TRBD2. The ends lost 5 bases at V and 2 bases at J; junction bases unmatched: 8. Germline loops: CDR1 SGHTA, CDR2 FQGNSA. The CDR3 is 15 residues long. The CDR3 sequence: CASSPGTRGAYEQYF. The CDR3 bases are TGTGCCAGCAGCCCGGGGACTAGGGGTGCCTACGAGCAGTACTTC.

The chain carries TRBV4-3 and TRBJ2-7; 10 positions agree with TRBD1. After removal of 2 bases from V and 2 bases from J, the junction contained 12 bases not matched to a gene. Per the germline V gene, CDR1 is LGHNA and CDR2 is YSLEER. The CDR3 sequence is 18 residues long. The CDR3 bases are TGCGCCAGCAGCCAACGTAGACAGGGGGCTCGGAAGACCTACGAGCAGTACTTC. As protein: CASSQRRQGARKTYEQYF.

This sequence joins TRBV19 and TRBJ2-4, with 9 bases that match TRBD2. The CDR3 has 13 amino acids. Trimming took 3 bases from V and 8 from J; bases not matched to a gene: 2. CDR1 and CDR2 from the germline V gene are LNHDA and SQIVND (reference sequence). For the CDR3, the DNA is TGTGCCAGTAGTATCCAGCGGGGGGACATTCAGTACTTC. Translating gives CASSIQRGDIQYF.

This clone occurred a few times. The rearrangement joins TRBV5-1 to TRBJ2-7, with D possibly TRBD2 on 5 matching bases. CDR1 is SGHRS, CDR2 YFSETQ, per germline. The CDR3 runs to 14 residues. V was shortened by 0 bases and J by 5 bases, with 12 bases between the two germline ends. CDR3 protein: CASSLALGSDEQYF. The CDR3 coding sequence is TGCGCCAGCAGCTTGGCCCTGGGGAGCGACGAGCAGTACTTC.

This rearrangement joins TRBV30 to TRBJ2-5; tentative D call: TRBD2 (7 bases). Germline V CDR1 and CDR2: GTSNPN, SVGIG (reference sequence). This CDR3 has 16 amino acids. V lost 4 bases, J lost 5 bases, and 23 bases lay in between. In nucleotides, the CDR3 is TGTGCCTGGACCATGTCGATGGGGGGGGCCGGGGAGACCCAGTACTTC. Amino acid sequence: CAWTMSMGGAGETQYF.

This clone showed up just a few times. The CDR3 region is CSVVRSNYEQYF. CDR3 DNA sequence: TGCAGCGTTGTCAGGTCGAACTACGAGCAGTACTTC. The V gene is TRBV29-1, the J gene TRBJ2-7; D is undetermined. Trimming shortened V by 4 bases and J by 3 bases, and 10 bases separated the two germline ends. The CDR3 runs to 12 residues. Germline assignment: CDR1 SQVTM and CDR2 ANQGSEA.

The chain is built from TRBV30 and TRBJ1-2; 7 nucleotides align to TRBD1. Unmatched junction bases numbered 3, after V lost 4 bases and J lost 4 bases. Germline V CDR1 and CDR2: GTSNPN, SVGIG (reference sequence). The CDR3 has 12 amino acids. The CDR3 DNA follows: TGTGCCTGGACCAGGGGGTTCTATGGCTACACCTTC. Amino acids: CAWTRGFYGYTF. The full variable domain, in which reference TRBV30 and TRBJ1-2 provide the parts outside the CDR3, is SQTIHQWPATLVQPVGSPLSLECTVEGTSNPNLYWYRQAAGRGLQLLFYSVGIGQISSEVPQNLSASRPQDRQFILSSKKLLLSDSGFYLCAWTRGFYGYTFGSGTRLTVV.

This clone was seen a handful of times. The same CDR3 can be traced to other DNA sequences in this sample. The chain has TRBV30 and TRBJ2-7; D might be TRBD2 (5 bases). Germline CDR1 reads GTSNPN; CDR2 reads SVGIG (reference sequence). The length of the CDR3 is 14 residues. Trimming shortened V by 0 bases and J by 3 bases, and 12 bases separated the two germline ends. CDR3: CAWSVGGTVYEQYF. The CDR3 DNA reads TGTGCCTGGAGTGTCGGAGGCACGGTCTACGAGCAGTACTTC.